These 7 T cell receptor beta chains share one sample of origin, sequenced in a study of blood T cell repertoires in COVID-19. Using immunoSEQ multiplex PCR, the repertoire was profiled, and TCRdb retains in-frame clones only, with some absent. This sample has 250,000 to 300,000 clones, with about nine tenths found just once. Specimen: PBMCs or T cells enriched from blood (not recorded which). These receptors came from a woman aged 40 to 49 who had recovered from COVID-19.

The chain couples TRBV5-6 to TRBJ1-5; D not certain. Germline CDR1 is SGHDT and CDR2 is YYEEEE. This CDR3 is 13 amino acids long. The germline V and J ends were trimmed by 5 bases and 4 bases, with 10 bases remaining between them. For the CDR3, the DNA is TGTGCCAGCAGTAGACATTCGAATCAGCCCCAGCATTTT. This encodes CASSRHSNQPQHF. The full variable domain, rest sourced from reference TRBV5-6 and TRBJ1-5, is DAGVTQSPTHLIKTRGQQVTLRCSPKSGHDTVSWYQQALGQGPQFIFQYYEEEERQRGNFPDRFSGHQFPNYSSELNVNALLLGDSALYLCASSRHSNQPQHFGDGTRLSIL.

V is TRBV7-2 and J is TRBJ1-2; D perhaps matches TRBD1 (6 bases). The germline CDR1 and CDR2 sequences are SGHTA and FQGNSA. Trimming stripped 4 bases from V and 4 bases from J, with 13 bases between. This CDR3 comprises 14 residues. CDR3 nucleotides: TGTGCCAGCAGCTCGTCAACAGGGCCCTATGGCTACACCTTC. Protein product: CASSSSTGPYGYTF. Variable domain in full (rest from reference TRBV7-2 and TRBJ1-2): GAGVSQSPSNKVTEKGKDVELRCDPISGHTALYWYRQSLGQGLEFLIYFQGNSAPDKSGLPSDRFSAERTGGSVSTLTIQRTQQEDSAVYLCASSSSTGPYGYTFGSGTRLTVV.

The chain has TRBV5-1 and TRBJ2-3; the D is unclear. Trimming left V 4 bases short and J 3 bases short, with 12 bases between. The germline CDR1 and CDR2 sequences are SGHRS and YFSETQ. This CDR3 has 14 residues. DNA of the CDR3: TGCGCCAGCAGCCCTGCCCGGCGGACAGATACGCAGTATTTT. It specifies CASSPARRTDTQYF.

The chain carries TRBV4-3 and TRBJ1-3, with a possible D match to TRBD1 (6 bases). Per the germline V gene, CDR1 is LGHNA and CDR2 is YSLEER. The V gene lost 2 bases and the J gene lost 0 bases, with 11 bases spanning the gap. This CDR3 region has 16 residues. DNA for the CDR3: TGCGCCAGCAGCCAATGGACAGTGACCTCTGGAAACACCATATATTTT. This sequence encodes CASSQWTVTSGNTIYF.

The chain links TRBV25-1 to TRBJ2-1; D is unclear. Trimming cost V 4 bases and J 7 bases, with 14 bases left between them. This CDR3 spans 14 amino acids. Germline CDR1 MGHDK, CDR2 SYGVNS. CDR3 sequence reads: CASSGTVPSNEQFF. DNA of the CDR3: TGTGCCAGCAGTGGAACAGTCCCCTCTAATGAGCAGTTCTTC.

This chain links TRBV19 with TRBJ1-2; D is perhaps TRBD1 (6 bases). The CDR3 is 14 residues long. Per the germline V gene, CDR1 is LNHDA and CDR2 is SQIVND (reference sequence). V shed 10 bases and J shed 6 bases, with 21 bases lying between them. Here the CDR3 DNA reads TGTGCCACTCTAAAGGGGGACCCCGTAAATGGCTACACCTTC. Protein product: CATLKGDPVNGYTF. Drawing the rest from reference TRBV19 and TRBJ1-2, the complete variable domain is DGGITQSPKYLFRKEGQNVTLSCEQNLNHDAMYWYRQDPGQGLRLIYYSQIVNDFQKGDIAEGYSVSREKKESFPLTVTSAQKNPTAFYLCATLKGDPVNGYTFGSGTRLTVV.

The gene calls are TRBV6-1 and TRBJ2-7; D might be TRBD2 (5 bases). Germline V CDR1 and CDR2: MNHNS, SASEGT. Between the trimmed V and J ends, which lost 1 base and 0 bases, there was a span of 13 bases. The CDR3 is made up of 16 amino acids. This chain's CDR3 is CASSEGIGVSSYEQYF. The CDR3 DNA is TGTGCCAGCAGTGAAGGTATCGGGGTTAGCTCCTACGAGCAGTACTTC.